The 13 T cell receptor beta chains in this list originate from one sample, sequenced in a study of graft-versus-host responses after intestinal transplantation. Measured with immunoSEQ multiplex PCR; TCRdb has only the in-frame clones, and not every one. Of tens of thousands of clones in the sample, about 41% were seen once. About 200,000 CFSE-labeled responder cells were plated with about 200,000 irradiated, violet-dye-labeled stimulator cells. Here the sequenced sample was alloreactive CD8+ T cells from a mixed lymphocyte reaction culture, taken before transplantation. The sample's subset: CFSE-low proliferating T cells sorted from roughly six-day pre-transplant mixed lymphocyte reaction (GvH or HvG direction). The source is a human patient who was an organ donor for intestinal transplantation.

The CDR3 DNA reads TGTGCCATCAGTGATGTGGTCAGATTAGGACTAGCGGGAACCACAGATACGCAGTATTTT. Encoded protein: CAISDVVRLGLAGTTDTQYF. V and J are TRBV10-3 and TRBJ2-3; 12 nucleotides match TRBD2. Germline-derived CDR1 and CDR2 are ENHRY and SYGVKD. V lost 3 bases, J lost 2 bases, and 15 bases stayed unmatched. The CDR3 is 20 amino acids.

This clone was observed a few times. Distinct nucleotide sequences in the sample also encode this CDR3. This chain connects TRBV20-1 to TRBJ1-5; D is uncertain. Trimming cost V 6 bases and J 6 bases, with 3 bases left between them. CDR3 length: 9 residues. Germline V gives CDR1 DFQATT, CDR2 SNEGSKA (reference sequence). The CDR3 loop reads CSAGQPQHF. The CDR3 DNA reads as TGCAGTGCCGGTCAGCCCCAGCATTTT.

This clone was seen more than once but under ten times. The chain is built from TRBV28 and TRBJ1-2, with D possibly matching TRBD1 (5 bases). Trimming took off 7 bases at V and 8 bases at J, with 17 bases between the two ends. Per the germline V gene, CDR1 is MDHEN and CDR2 is SYDVKM. The CDR3 loop spans 13 amino acids. CDR3 sequence reads: CASTEREGRGYTF. In DNA, the CDR3 is TGTGCCAGCACTGAACGGGAGGGGCGCGGCTACACCTTC.

This clone was observed a few times. The chain combines TRBV4-1 with TRBJ2-1; D may be TRBD2 (5 bases). The germline V and J ends were trimmed by 0 bases and 5 bases, with 8 bases remaining between them. CDR1 MGHRA and CDR2 YSYEKL come from the germline V gene. The CDR3 extends over 14 amino acids. Written as DNA, the CDR3 is TGCGCCAGCAGCCAAGAACCAGCGGACAATGAGCAGTTCTTC. Its protein is CASSQEPADNEQFF.

This clone was picked up a small number of times. This chain joins TRBV7-9 and TRBJ2-7, with D perhaps TRBD1 or TRBD2 (6 bases each). CDR1 is SEHNR, CDR2 FQNEAQ, per germline (reference sequence). Between the trimmed V and J ends, which lost 2 bases and 4 bases, there was a span of 12 bases. This CDR3 is built from 14 residues. In DNA form, the CDR3 reads TGTGCCAGCAGCTTACTGAGAGGGGGGTACGAGCAGTACTTC. Residues: CASSLLRGGYEQYF.

CDR3 nucleotides: TGTGGGCAACTAGCGGGCGTCTCGGAGACCCAGTACTTC. It encodes CGQLAGVSETQYF. The chain links TRBV6-1 to TRBJ2-5; 9 bases are a match to TRBD2. The CDR3 is made up of 13 amino acids. CDR1 is MNHNS and CDR2 is SASEGT in the germline V gene.

For this clone: This CDR3 is also generated by other DNA sequences in the sample. The chain recombines TRBV9 with TRBJ2-6; possibly TRBD1 or TRBD2 for D (5 bases each). Trimming cost V 0 bases and J 0 bases, with 10 bases left between them. Germline V gene data show CDR1 as SGDLS and CDR2 as YYNGEE. The CDR3 is 17 amino acids. The CDR3, as DNA: TGTGCCAGCAGCGTAGGGGACCCTCTCTCTGGGGCCAACGTCCTGACTTTC. It yields the protein CASSVGDPLSGANVLTF.

The rearrangement joins TRBV7-6 to TRBJ2-7; the match to TRBD1 covers 10 bases. Germline CDR1 reads SGHVS; CDR2 reads FNYEAQ. The length of the CDR3 is 13 residues. The ends lost 3 bases at V and 10 bases at J; junction bases unmatched: 6. The CDR3 region is CASSFLLTGGQYF. In DNA form, the CDR3 reads TGTGCCAGCAGCTTCCTACTGACAGGGGGCCAGTACTTC.

This clone was observed a few times. The genes are TRBV29-1 and TRBJ2-2; 9 positions match TRBD2. Trimming at V came to 0 bases and at J to 4 bases, leaving 9 bases not matched to a gene. The CDR3 sequence is 17 residues long. Per the germline V gene, CDR1 is SQVTM and CDR2 is ANQGSEA. The CDR3 is CSVEDYASGIGTGELFF. In nucleotides, the CDR3 is TGCAGCGTTGAAGATTATGCTAGCGGGATCGGCACCGGGGAGCTGTTTTTT.

This clone is deemed medium-sized. The chain has TRBV19 and TRBJ1-2; 7 nucleotides match TRBD1. This CDR3 is built from 13 residues. CDR1 is LNHDA, CDR2 SQIVND, per germline (reference sequence). V lost 5 bases, J lost 4 bases, and 4 bases stayed unmatched. CDR3 coding DNA: TGTGCCAGTAGTCCGGACAGGCTCTATGGCTACACCTTC. Translated: CASSPDRLYGYTF.

This chain joins TRBV6-5 and TRBJ1-2, with D possibly being TRBD1 (6 bases). The CDR3 is 13 residues long. Trimming took 6 bases from V and 7 from J, leaving 15 bases between them. Germline V gives CDR1 MNHEY, CDR2 SVGAGI. CDR3 amino acids: CASRNRERVGYTF. CDR3 nucleotides: TGTGCCAGCAGAAACAGGGAACGGGTTGGCTACACCTTC.

The chain couples TRBV10-3 to TRBJ2-2; 11 nucleotides match TRBD1. Losses at the gene ends were 6 bases for V and 6 bases for J; bases not matched to a gene: 3. The CDR3 runs 14 residues. Germline values: CDR1 ENHRY, CDR2 SYGVKD. Here the CDR3 reads CAISTGQGAGELFF. The CDR3 nucleotides read TGTGCCATCAGCACGGGACAGGGGGCCGGGGAGCTGTTTTTT.

This clone has a handful of counts. This chain links TRBV21-1 with TRBJ2-3; the D call of TRBD2 is as the table states it, not checked on the DNA. TRBV21-1 constitutes a pseudogene. The CDR3 spans 15 residues. Here the CDR3 DNA reads TGTGCCAGCAGCAAAGTTCAGCGGGAGGGGGATACGCAGTATTTT. Residues: CASSKVQREGDTQYF.